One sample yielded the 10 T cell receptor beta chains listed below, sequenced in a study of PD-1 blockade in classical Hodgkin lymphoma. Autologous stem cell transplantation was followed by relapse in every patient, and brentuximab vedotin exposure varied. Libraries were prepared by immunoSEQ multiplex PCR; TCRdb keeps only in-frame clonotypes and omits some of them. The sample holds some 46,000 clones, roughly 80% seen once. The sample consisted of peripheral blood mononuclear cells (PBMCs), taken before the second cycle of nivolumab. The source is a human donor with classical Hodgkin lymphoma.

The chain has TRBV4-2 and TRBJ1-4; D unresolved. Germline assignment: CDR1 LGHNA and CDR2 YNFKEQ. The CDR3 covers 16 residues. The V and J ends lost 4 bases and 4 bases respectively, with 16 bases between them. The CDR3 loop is CASSRSTQTSNEKLFF. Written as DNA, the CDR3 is TGTGCCAGCAGCCGGAGCACTCAGACGAGTAATGAAAAACTGTTTTTT.

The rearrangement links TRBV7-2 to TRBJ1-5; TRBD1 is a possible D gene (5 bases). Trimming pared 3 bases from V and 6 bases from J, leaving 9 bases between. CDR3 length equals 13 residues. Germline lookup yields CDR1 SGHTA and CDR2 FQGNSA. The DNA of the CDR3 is TGTGCCAGCAGCTTGATCGGGGGTCAGCCCCAGCATTTT. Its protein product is CASSLIGGQPQHF.

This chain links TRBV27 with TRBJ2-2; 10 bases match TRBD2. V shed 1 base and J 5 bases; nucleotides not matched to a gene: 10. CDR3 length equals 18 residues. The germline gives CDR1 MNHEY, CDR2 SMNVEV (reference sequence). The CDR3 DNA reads TGTGCCAGCAGTTTATATAGAACTAGCGGGGAAAGGACCGGGGAGCTGTTTTTT. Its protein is CASSLYRTSGERTGELFF.

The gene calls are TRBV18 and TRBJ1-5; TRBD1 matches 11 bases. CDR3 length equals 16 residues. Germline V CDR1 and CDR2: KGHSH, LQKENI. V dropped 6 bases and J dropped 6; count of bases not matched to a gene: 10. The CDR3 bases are TGTGCCAGCTCCCCAGGAGGACAGGGGGCTTTTCAGCCCCAGCATTTT. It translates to CASSPGGQGAFQPQHF. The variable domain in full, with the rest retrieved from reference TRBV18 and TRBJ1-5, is NAGVMQNPRHLVRRRGQEARLRCSPMKGHSHVYWYRQLPEEGLKFMVYLQKENIIDESGMPKERFSAEFPKEGPSILRIQQVVRGDSAAYFCASSPGGQGAFQPQHFGDGTRLSIL.

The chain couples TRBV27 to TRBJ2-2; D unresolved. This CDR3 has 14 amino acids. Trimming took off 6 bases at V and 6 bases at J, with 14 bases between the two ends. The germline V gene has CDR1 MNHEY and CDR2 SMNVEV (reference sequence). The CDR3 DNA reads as TGTGCCAGCAGCCTCTCTTTTATGGCCGGGGAGCTGTTTTTT. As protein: CASSLSFMAGELFF.

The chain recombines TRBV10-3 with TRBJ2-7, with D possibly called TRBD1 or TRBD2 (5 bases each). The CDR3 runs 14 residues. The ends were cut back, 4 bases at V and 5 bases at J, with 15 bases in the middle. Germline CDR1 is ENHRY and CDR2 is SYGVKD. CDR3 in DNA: TGTGCCATCAGTGGGAGTGAGGGGCCCCACGAGCAGTACTTC. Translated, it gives CAISGSEGPHEQYF.

The CDR3 DNA is TGTGCCAGCAGCCTCAGGGGAGGGTACACTGAAGCTTTCTTT. Translating gives CASSLRGGYTEAFF. This sequence joins TRBV9 and TRBJ1-1; tentative D call: TRBD1 (6 bases). Germline CDR1 and CDR2: SGDLS and YYNGEE. The CDR3 extends over 14 amino acids. Trimming removed 4 bases at V and 3 bases at J, with 13 bases between.

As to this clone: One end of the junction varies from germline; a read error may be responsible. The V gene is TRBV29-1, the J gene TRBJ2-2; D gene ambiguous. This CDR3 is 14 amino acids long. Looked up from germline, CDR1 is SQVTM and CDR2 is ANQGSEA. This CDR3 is CSVEGAAGTGELFF. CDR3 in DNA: TGCAGCGTGGAAGGCGCGGCCGGCACCGGGGAGCTGTTTTTT.

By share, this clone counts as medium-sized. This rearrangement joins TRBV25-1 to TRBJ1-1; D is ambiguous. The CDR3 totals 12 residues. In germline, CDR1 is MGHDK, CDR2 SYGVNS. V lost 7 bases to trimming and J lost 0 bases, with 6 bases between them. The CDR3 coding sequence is TGTGCCAGCATGGGAATGAACACTGAAGCTTTCTTT. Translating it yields CASMGMNTEAFF.

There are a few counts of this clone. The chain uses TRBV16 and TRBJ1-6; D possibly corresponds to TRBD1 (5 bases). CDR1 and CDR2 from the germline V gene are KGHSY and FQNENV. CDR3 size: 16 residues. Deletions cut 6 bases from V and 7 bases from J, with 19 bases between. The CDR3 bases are TGTGCCAGCAGTCTTCTCCCCGGGACTGCAAATTCACCCCTCCACTTT. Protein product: CASSLLPGTANSPLHF.